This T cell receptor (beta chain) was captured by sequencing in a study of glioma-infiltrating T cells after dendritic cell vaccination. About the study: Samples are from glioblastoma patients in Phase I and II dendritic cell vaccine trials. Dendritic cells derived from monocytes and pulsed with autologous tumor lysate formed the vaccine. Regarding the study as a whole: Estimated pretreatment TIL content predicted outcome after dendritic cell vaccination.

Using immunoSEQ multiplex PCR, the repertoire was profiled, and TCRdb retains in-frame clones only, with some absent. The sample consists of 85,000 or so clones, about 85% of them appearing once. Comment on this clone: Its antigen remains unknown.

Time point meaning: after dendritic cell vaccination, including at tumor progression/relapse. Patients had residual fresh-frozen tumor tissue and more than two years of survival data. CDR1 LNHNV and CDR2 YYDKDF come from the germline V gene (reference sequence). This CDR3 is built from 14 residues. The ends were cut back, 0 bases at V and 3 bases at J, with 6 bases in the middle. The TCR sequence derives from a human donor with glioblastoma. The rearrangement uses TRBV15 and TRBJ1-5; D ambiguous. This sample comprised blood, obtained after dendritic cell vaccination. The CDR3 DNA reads TGTGCCACCAGCAGAGATGACACCAATCAGCCCCAGCATTTT. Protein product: CATSRDDTNQPQHF.